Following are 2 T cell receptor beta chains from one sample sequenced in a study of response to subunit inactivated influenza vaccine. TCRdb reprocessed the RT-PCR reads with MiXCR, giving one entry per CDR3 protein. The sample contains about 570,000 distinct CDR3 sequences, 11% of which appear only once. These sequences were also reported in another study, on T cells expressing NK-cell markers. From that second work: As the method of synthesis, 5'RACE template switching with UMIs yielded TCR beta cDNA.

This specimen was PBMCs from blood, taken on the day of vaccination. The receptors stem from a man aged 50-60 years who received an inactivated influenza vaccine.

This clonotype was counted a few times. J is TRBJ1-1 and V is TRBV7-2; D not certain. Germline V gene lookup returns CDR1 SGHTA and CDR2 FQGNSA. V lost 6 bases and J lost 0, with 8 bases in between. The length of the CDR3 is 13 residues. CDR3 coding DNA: TGTGCCAGCAGTAGACATTTGAACACTGAAGCTTTCTTT. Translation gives CASSRHLNTEAFF.

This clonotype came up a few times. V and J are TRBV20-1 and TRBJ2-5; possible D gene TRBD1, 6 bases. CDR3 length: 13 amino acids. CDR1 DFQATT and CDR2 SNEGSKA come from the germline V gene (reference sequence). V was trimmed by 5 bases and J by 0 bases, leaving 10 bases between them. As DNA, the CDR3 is TGCAGTGCTGGACACAGGGACCAAGAGACCCAGTACTTC. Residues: CSAGHRDQETQYF.